The rows below give T cell receptor beta chains drawn from one sample of a study of T cells in Graves' hyperthyroidism and ophthalmopathy. One entry per CDR3 protein, called by TCRdb with MiXCR from the multiplex PCR reads. The repertoire holds about 58,000 distinct CDR3 sequences, with 40% to 55% as singletons. Material: blood. All receptors come from a woman aged 25 to 39 with Graves' ophthalmopathy. The CDR3 runs from the conserved cysteine through the conserved F or W. The order of the fields is clone size, V gene, D gene, J gene, CDR3 protein, CDR3 DNA. The D gene is left open where the match is weak. Some rows mark clone size as missing; the rest say once, few, many or name a class of expanded clone.

>many|TRBV19|TRBD2|TRBJ2-1
CASSPGLNEQFF
TGTGCCAGTAGTCCGGGACTAAATGAGCAGTTCTTC
>.|TRBV20-1|.|TRBJ2-2
CSARDRGAVGELFF
TGCAGTGCTAGAGATAGAGGGGCGGTCGGGGAGCTGTTTTTT
>.|TRBV20-1|.|TRBJ1-4
CSARAPGLRREKLFF
TGCAGTGCTAGAGCCCCGGGACTAAGGAGGGAAAAACTGTTTTTT
>.|TRBV20-1|TRBD2|TRBJ2-3
CSAGALAGVDTQYF
TGCAGTGCTGGGGCACTAGCGGGAGTTGATACGCAGTATTTT
>many|TRBV12-3/TRBV12-4|TRBD1|TRBJ1-6
CASSSGQGSSPLHF
TGTGCCAGCAGTTCGGGACAGGGTAGTTCACCCCTCCACTTT
>.|TRBV7-9|.|TRBJ1-2
CASSPGAPGYTF
TGTGCCAGCAGCCCCGGGGCTCCTGGCTACACCTTC
>few|TRBV3-1|.|TRBJ2-7
CASSPRIDLGEQYF
TGTGCCAGCAGCCCTAGGATAGATCTGGGGGAGCAGTACTTC
>many|TRBV27|.|TRBJ1-2
CASSQAGTNYGYTF
TGTGCCAGCAGCCAGGCAGGGACTAACTATGGCTACACCTTC
>.|TRBV19|.|TRBJ2-3
CASSITQGAGIDTQYF
TGTGCCAGTAGTATAACACAGGGAGCGGGAATAGATACGCAGTATTTT
>many|TRBV5-4|.|TRBJ2-5
CASSLRETQYF
TGTGCCAGCAGCTTGAGGGAGACCCAGTACTTC
>many|TRBV4-1|TRBD2|TRBJ2-3
CASSQVRLAGSGPDTQYF
TGCGCCAGCAGCCAAGTGCGTCTAGCGGGGTCCGGGCCGGATACGCAGTATTTT
>many|TRBV7-9|.|TRBJ2-3
CASTPWGTQYF
TGTGCCAGCACGCCCTGGGGTACGCAGTATTTT
>.|TRBV4-1|.|TRBJ2-1
CASSQRFSPAENHNEQFF
TGCGCCAGCAGCCAACGTTTCTCCCCAGCGGAAAACCACAATGAGCAGTTCTTC
>.|TRBV24-1|TRBD2|TRBJ2-3
CATSDTALAGSTDTQYF
TGTGCCACCAGTGACACCGCGCTAGCGGGAAGCACAGATACGCAGTATTTT
>.|TRBV27|TRBD1|TRBJ1-1
CASSRGLGNTEAFF
TGTGCCAGCAGTAGGGGGCTGGGGAACACTGAAGCTTTCTTT
>many|TRBV11-3|.|TRBJ2-1
CASSKGHGGEQFF
TGTGCCAGCAGTAAAGGCCACGGGGGTGAGCAGTTCTTC
>many|TRBV4-2|.|TRBJ2-1
CASSQGSYNEQFF
TGTGCCAGCAGCCAGGGAAGCTACAATGAGCAGTTCTTC
>.|TRBV6-1|.|TRBJ2-7
CASTRGEQYF
TGTGCCAGCACGAGGGGTGAGCAGTACTTC
>.|TRBV7-2|.|TRBJ1-5
CASSLGGPNQPQHF
TGTGCCAGCAGCTTAGGCGGGCCCAATCAGCCCCAGCATTTT
>.|TRBV2|TRBD1|TRBJ1-1
CASRDDRVSNTEAFF
TGTGCCAGCAGGGACGACAGGGTATCGAACACTGAAGCTTTCTTT
>many|TRBV6-1|.|TRBJ2-1
CASSDRGPYNEQFF
TGTGCCAGCAGTGACAGGGGACCTTACAATGAGCAGTTCTTC
>.|TRBV7-2|TRBD1|TRBJ2-5
CASSLVDRGEETQYF
TGTGCCAGCAGCTTAGTAGACAGGGGTGAGGAGACCCAGTACTTC
>.|TRBV6-1|TRBD1|TRBJ2-6
CASTRDRGSGANVLTF
TGTGCCAGCACCCGGGACAGGGGGTCCGGGGCCAACGTCCTGACTTTC
>.|TRBV10-2|.|TRBJ2-1
CASRKTRESSYNEQFF
TGCGCCAGCAGGAAGACTCGGGAGAGCTCCTACAATGAGCAGTTCTTC
>many|TRBV11-2|.|TRBJ2-7
CASSHRRANGEQYF
TGTGCCAGCAGCCACCGCCGGGCCAATGGCGAGCAGTACTTC
>.|TRBV20-1|TRBD2|TRBJ2-7
CSALSGSHYEQYF
TGCAGTGCCTTAAGCGGGAGCCACTACGAGCAGTACTTC
>.|TRBV19|.|TRBJ1-2
CASSITGGSDGYTF
TGTGCCAGTAGTATAACGGGGGGATCGGACGGCTACACCTTC
>.|TRBV5-4|TRBD1|TRBJ2-5
CASSFAGQGKETQYF
TGTGCCAGCAGCTTTGCGGGACAGGGGAAAGAGACCCAGTACTTC
>.|TRBV19|.|TRBJ2-3
CASSGGGGQGTQYF
TGTGCCAGTAGTGGGGGGGGGGGCCAAGGTACGCAGTATTTT
>.|TRBV20-1|TRBD1|TRBJ2-5
CSVPDRGEFQETQYF
TGCAGTGTCCCGGACAGGGGGGAGTTCCAAGAGACCCAGTACTTC
>.|TRBV5-6|TRBD2|TRBJ2-7
CASSTLAGGREQYF
TGTGCCAGCAGCACGTTAGCGGGAGGCCGAGAGCAGTACTTC